The clone carrying this TCR beta chain has a count of ten or more. No antigen is known for it. This entry comes from a study of T cells in Graves' hyperthyroidism and ophthalmopathy. Study context: Once the initial diagnosis was made, peripheral blood was obtained before any treatment.

Regions amplified from RNA transcripts were the TCR beta CDR3 regions. RT-PCR in the first round (using the HTBI primer set) targeted the TCR CDR3. Via MiXCR, TCRdb re-called the multiplex PCR reads, giving one row per CDR3 protein. This sample yields about 640,000 distinct CDR3 sequences, of which roughly 20% are seen a single time; 30% to 40% belongs to the top ten. Trimming cost V 6 bases and J 3 bases, with 14 bases left between them. This CDR3 has 14 residues. Germline V gene lookup returns CDR1 MNHEY and CDR2 SVGEGT. General study findings and limits: Model output signaled ophthalmopathy a median 6.5 months ahead of onset. Among clonotypes expanded in thyroid above 0.001, most were also found in blood.

The PBMCs were sourced from fresh peripheral blood (about 9.7 ml). The rearrangement joins TRBV6-2 or TRBV6-3 to TRBJ2-5, with D possibly being TRBD1 or TRBD2 (5 bases each). This TCR came from a man aged 25 to 40 with Graves' ophthalmopathy. Material: blood. The CDR3 DNA sequence: TGTGCCAGCAGGACCCTCGGGGACGAAGAGACCCAGTACTTC. The encoded protein is CASRTLGDEETQYF.